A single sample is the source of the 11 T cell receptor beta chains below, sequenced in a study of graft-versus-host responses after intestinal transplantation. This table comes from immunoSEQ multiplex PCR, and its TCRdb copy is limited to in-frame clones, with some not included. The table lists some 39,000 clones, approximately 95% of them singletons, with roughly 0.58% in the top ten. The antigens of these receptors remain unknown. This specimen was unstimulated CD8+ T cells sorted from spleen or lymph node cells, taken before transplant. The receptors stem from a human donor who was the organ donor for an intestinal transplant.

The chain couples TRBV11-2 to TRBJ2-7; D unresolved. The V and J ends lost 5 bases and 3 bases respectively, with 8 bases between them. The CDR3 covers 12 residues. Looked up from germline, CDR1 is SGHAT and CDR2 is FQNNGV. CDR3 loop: CASSPDVYEQYF. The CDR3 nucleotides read TGTGCCAGCAGCCCGGACGTCTACGAGCAGTACTTC.

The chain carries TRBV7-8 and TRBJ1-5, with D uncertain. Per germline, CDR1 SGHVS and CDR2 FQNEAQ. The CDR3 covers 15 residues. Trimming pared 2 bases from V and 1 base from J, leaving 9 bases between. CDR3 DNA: TGTGCCAGCAGCTTATGGGGTGGAAGCAATCAGCCCCAGCATTTT. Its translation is CASSLWGGSNQPQHF.

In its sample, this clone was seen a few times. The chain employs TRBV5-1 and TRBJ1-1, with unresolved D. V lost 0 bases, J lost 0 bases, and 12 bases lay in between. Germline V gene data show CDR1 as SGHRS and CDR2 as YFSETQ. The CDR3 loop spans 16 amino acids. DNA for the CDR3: TGCGCCAGCAGCTTGGTTGGCACCGCCATGAACACTGAAGCTTTCTTT. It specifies CASSLVGTAMNTEAFF.

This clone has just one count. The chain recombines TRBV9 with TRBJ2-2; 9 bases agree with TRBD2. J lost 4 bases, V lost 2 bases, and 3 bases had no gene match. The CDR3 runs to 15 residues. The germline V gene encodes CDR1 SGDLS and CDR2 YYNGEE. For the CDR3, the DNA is TGTGCCAGCAGCGTCGGACTAGCGTTCACCGGGGAGCTGTTTTTT. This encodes CASSVGLAFTGELFF. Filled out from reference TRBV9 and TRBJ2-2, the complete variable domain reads DSGVTQTPKHLITATGQRVTLRCSPRSGDLSVYWYQQSLDQGLQFLIQYYNGEERAKGNILERFSAQQFPDLHSELNLSSLELGDSALYFCASSVGLAFTGELFFGEGSRLTVL.

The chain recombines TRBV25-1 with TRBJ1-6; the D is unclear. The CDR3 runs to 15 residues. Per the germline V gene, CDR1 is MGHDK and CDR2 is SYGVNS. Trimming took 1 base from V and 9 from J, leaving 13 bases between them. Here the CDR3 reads CASSEFKGGSSPLHF. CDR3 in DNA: TGTGCCAGCAGTGAATTTAAGGGTGGGTCTTCACCCCTCCACTTT.

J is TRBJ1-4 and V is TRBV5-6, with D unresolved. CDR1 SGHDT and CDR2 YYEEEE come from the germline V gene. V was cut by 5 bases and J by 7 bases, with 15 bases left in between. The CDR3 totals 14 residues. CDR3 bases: TGTGCCAGCAGTTCCGAAGGAAGGGCTGAAAAACTGTTTTTT. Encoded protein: CASSSEGRAEKLFF.

The CDR3 bases are TGTGCCAGCGGAGCCGGCACCTACTCTGGAAACACCATATATTTT. It is translated as CASGAGTYSGNTIYF. V and J are TRBV2 and TRBJ1-3, with no clear D. The CDR3 loop spans 15 amino acids. Germline-derived CDR1 and CDR2 are SNHLY and FYNNEI. Trimming cost V 8 bases and J 0 bases, with 14 bases left between them.

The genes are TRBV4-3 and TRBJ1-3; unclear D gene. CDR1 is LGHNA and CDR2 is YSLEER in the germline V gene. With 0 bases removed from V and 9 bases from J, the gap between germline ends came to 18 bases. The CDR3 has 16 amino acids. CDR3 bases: TGCGCCAGCAGCCAAGATCGAGGAGGTTCAGGTGCCACCATATATTTT. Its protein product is CASSQDRGGSGATIYF.

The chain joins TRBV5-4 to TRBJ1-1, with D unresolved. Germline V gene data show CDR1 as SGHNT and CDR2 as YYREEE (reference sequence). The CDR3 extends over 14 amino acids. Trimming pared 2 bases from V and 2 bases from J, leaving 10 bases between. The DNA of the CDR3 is TGTGCCAGCAGCTTTCAAGGCGGAAACACTGAAGCTTTCTTT. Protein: CASSFQGGNTEAFF.

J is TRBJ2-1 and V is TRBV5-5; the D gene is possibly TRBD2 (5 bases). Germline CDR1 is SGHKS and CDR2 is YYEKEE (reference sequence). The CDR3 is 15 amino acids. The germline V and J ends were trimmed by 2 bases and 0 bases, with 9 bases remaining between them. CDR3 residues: CASSLDRGSYNEQFF. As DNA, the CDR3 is TGTGCCAGCAGCTTAGACCGGGGCTCCTACAATGAGCAGTTCTTC.

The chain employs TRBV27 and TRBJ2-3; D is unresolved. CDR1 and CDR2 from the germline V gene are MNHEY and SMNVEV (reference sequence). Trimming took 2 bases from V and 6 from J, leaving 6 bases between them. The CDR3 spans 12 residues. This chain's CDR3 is CASSLGLDTQYF. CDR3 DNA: TGTGCCAGCAGTTTAGGTCTCGATACGCAGTATTTT.